This T cell receptor beta chain was obtained from a study of OX40 agonist ivuxolimab in advanced cancers. The study's findings and limits: Low levels of normalized T-cell clonal expansion also appeared in some nonresponders.

The assay was immunoSEQ multiplex PCR, and TCRdb's table has in-frame clones only and misses some. The sample lists tens of thousands of clones, about 84% seen once, with approximately 4.5% in the top ten. As regards this clone: Antigen unknown.

The CDR3 is 16 residues long. CDR1 is WSHSY, CDR2 SAAADI, per germline. With V trimmed by 6 bases and J by 2 bases, 7 bases remained unmatched. The sequence was collected from an adult with an advanced solid tumor such as melanoma, head and neck, liver or kidney cancer. This specimen was CD4+ or CD8+ T cells sorted from blood, taken in a trial of the OX40 agonist ivuxolimab. The rearrangement links TRBV10-2 to TRBJ2-1; 10 bases line up with TRBD2. CDR3 region: CASRDRSGRAYNEQFF. As DNA, the CDR3 is TGCGCCAGCAGAGACAGAAGCGGGAGGGCCTACAATGAGCAGTTCTTC.